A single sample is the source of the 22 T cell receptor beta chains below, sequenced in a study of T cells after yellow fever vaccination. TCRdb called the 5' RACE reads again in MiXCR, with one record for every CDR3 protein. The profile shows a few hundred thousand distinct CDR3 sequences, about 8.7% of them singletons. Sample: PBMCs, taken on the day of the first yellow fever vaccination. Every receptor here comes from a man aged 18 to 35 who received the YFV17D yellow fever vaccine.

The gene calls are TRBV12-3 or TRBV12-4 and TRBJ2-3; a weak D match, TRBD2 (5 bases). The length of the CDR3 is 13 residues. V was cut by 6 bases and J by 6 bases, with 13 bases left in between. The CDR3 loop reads CASSWIERDTQYF. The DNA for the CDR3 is TGTGCCAGCAGCTGGATTGAGCGGGATACGCAGTATTTT.

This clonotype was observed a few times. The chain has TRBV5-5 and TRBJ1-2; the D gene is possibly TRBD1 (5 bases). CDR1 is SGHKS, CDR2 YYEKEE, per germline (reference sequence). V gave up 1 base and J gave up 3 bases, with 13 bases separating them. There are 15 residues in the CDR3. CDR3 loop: CASSLSLGQDYGYTF. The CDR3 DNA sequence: TGTGCCAGCAGCTTGTCTCTGGGGCAGGACTATGGCTACACCTTC.

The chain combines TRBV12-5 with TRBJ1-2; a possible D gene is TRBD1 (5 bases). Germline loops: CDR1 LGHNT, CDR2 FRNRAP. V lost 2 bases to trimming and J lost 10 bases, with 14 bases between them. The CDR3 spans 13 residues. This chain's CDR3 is CASGLYLEGPYTF. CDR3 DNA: TGTGCTAGTGGTTTGTACCTCGAGGGACCCTACACCTTC.

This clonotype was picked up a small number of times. CDR3 sequence: CASSSWTSGEYEQYF. The CDR3 region has the DNA TGTGCCAGCAGCTCCTGGACTAGCGGGGAGTACGAGCAGTACTTC. The J gene is TRBJ2-7, the V gene TRBV5-6; 12 nucleotides match TRBD2. The V gene's germline CDR1 is SGHDT and CDR2 YYEEEE. The CDR3 has 15 amino acids. With 3 bases clipped from V and 4 bases from J, the junction kept 5 bases outside the gene matches.

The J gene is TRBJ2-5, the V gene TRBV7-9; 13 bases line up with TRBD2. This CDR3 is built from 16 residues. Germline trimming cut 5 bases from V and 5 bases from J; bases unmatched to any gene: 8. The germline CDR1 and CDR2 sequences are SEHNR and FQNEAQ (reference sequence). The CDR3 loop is CASSPLGLAGRETQYF. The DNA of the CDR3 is TGTGCCAGCAGCCCCCTGGGACTAGCGGGGCGTGAGACCCAGTACTTC.

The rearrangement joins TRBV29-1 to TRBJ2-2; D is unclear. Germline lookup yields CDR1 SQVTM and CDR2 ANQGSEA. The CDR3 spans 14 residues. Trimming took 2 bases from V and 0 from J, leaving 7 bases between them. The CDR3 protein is CSVETNANTGELFF. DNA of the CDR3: TGCAGCGTTGAAACGAACGCGAACACCGGGGAGCTGTTTTTT.

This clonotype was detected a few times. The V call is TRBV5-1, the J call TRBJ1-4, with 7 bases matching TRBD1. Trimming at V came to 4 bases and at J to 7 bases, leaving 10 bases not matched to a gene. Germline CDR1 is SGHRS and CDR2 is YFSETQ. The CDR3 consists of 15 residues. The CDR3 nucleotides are TGCGCCAGCAGCGATCGACAGGGTGTCGGTGAAAAACTGTTTTTT. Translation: CASSDRQGVGEKLFF.

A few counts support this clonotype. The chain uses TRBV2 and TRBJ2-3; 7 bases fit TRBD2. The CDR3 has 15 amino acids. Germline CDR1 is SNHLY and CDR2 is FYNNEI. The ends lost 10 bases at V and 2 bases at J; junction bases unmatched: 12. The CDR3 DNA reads TGTGCCACCGCACCAGGGCTAGCGGTCACAGATACGCAGTATTTT. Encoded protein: CATAPGLAVTDTQYF.

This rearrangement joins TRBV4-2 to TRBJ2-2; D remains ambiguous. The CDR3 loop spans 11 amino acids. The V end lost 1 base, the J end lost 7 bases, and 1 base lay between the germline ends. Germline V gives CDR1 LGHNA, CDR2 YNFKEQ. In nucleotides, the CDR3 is TGTGCCAGCAGCCAAGGCGGGGAGCTGTTTTTT. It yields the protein CASSQGGELFF.

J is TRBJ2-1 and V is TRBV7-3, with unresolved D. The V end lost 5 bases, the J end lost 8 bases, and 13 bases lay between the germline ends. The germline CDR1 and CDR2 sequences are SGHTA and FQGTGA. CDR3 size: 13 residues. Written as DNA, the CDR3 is TGTGCCAGCAGCCTAAATCCTAGTGATGAGCAGTTCTTC. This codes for CASSLNPSDEQFF. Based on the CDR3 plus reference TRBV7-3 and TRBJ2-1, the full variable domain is GAGVSQTPSNKVTEKGKYVELRCDPISGHTALYWYRQSLGQGPEFLIYFQGTGAADDSGLPNDRFFAVRPEGSVSTLKIQRTERGDSAVYLCASSLNPSDEQFFGPGTRLTVL.

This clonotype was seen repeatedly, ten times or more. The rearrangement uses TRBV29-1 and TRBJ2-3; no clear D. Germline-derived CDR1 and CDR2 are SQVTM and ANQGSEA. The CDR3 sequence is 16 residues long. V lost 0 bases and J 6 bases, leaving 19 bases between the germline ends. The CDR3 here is CSVEDQNSGRPDTQYF. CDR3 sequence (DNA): TGCAGCGTTGAAGATCAGAATTCGGGCCGCCCGGATACGCAGTATTTT.

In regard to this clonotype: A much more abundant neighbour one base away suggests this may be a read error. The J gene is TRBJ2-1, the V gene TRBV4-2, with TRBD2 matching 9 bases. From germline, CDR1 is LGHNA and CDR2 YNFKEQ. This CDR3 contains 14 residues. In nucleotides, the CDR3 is TGTGCCAGCAGCGAAAGCGGGAGGTACAATGAGCAGTCCTTC. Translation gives CASSESGRYNEQSF.

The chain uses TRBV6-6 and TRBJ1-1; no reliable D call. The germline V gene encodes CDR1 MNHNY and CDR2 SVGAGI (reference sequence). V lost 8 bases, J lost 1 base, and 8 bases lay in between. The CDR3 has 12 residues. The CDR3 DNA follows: TGTGCCAGCCGAAAACCGAACACTGAAGCTTTCTTT. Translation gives CASRKPNTEAFF.

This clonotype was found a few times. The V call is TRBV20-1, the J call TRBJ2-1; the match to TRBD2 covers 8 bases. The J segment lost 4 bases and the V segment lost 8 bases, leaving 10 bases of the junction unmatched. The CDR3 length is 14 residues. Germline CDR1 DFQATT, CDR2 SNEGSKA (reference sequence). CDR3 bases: TGCAGTCTGTCCCGACGGGGGGGGTACAATGAGCAGTTCTTC. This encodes CSLSRRGGYNEQFF.

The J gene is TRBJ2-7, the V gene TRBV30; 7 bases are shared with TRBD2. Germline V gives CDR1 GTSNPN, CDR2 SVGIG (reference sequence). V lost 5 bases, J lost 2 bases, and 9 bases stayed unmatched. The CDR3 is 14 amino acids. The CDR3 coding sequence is TGTGCCTGGGACCGGACGGGGGGTCCCTACGAGCAGTACTTC. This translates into CAWDRTGGPYEQYF.

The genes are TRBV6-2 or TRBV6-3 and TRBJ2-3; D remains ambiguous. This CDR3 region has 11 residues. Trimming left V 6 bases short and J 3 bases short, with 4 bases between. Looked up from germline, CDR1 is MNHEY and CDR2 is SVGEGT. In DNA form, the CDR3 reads TGTGCCAGCAGGGATACAGATACGCAGTATTTT. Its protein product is CASRDTDTQYF.

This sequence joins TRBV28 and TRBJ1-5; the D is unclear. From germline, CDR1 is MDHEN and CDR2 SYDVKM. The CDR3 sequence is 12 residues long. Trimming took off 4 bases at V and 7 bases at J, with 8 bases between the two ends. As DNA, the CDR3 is TGTGCCAGCAGTTGGAGCGGACAGCCCCAGCATTTT. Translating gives CASSWSGQPQHF.

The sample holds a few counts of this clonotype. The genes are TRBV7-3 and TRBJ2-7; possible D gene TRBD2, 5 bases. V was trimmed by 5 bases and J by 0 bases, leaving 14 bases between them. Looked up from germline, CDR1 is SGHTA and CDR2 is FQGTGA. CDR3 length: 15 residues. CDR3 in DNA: TGTGCCAGCAGCCTAAACTCGGGATTCTCCTACGAGCAGTACTTC. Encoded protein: CASSLNSGFSYEQYF.

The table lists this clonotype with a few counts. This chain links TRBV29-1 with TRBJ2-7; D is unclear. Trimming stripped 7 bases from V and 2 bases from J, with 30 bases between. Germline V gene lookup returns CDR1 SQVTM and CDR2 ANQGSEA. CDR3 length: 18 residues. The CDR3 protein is CSATPADLKAPSPYEQYV. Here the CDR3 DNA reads TGCAGCGCAACCCCGGCGGATCTTAAGGCACCTTCCCCCTACGAGCAGTACGTC.

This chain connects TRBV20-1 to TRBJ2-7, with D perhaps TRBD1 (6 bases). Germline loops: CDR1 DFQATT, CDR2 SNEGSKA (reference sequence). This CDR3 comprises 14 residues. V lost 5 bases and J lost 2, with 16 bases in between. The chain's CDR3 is CSAVGTTSAYEQYV. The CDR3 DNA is TGCAGTGCTGTCGGGACAACCTCCGCCTACGAGCAGTACGTC.

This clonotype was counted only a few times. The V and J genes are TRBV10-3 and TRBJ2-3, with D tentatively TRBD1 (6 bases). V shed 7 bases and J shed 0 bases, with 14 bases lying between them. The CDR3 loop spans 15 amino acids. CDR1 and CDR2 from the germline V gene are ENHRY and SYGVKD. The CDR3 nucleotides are TGTGCCATCAAGGGGGATCCTAGTAGCACAGATACGCAGTATTTT. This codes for CAIKGDPSSTDTQYF.

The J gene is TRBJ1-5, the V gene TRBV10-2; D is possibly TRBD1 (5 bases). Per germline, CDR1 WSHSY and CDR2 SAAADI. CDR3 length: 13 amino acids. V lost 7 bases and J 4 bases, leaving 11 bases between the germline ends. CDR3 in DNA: TGCGCCAGCACCAGGGCCGGGAATCAGCCCCAGCATTTT. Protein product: CASTRAGNQPQHF.